Sequencing of this T cell receptor beta chain was carried out in a study of spatial heterogeneity in lung cancer. About the study: Bulk RNA-seq from matched material yielded a T cell module score that correlated strongly with TCR transcript counts in tumor regions.

In its sample, this clonotype was seen many times. Its cognate antigen is unknown. In a library made to pick up alpha chains, this beta chain is a stray read with a size that means little. Regarding time point: sample taken at primary tumor resection. No cell sorting; template was whole RNA from tumor, lung tissue or PBMC. V lost 8 bases and J lost 5; bases outside the gene matches: 9. Germline CDR1 reads ENHRY; CDR2 reads SYGVKD. The CDR3 is 15 residues long. The study, taken as a whole, reports: Higher tumor mutation counts went along with higher counts of expanded intratumoral alpha and beta TCRs.

Individual TCR cDNA molecules each bore their own unique molecular identifier. Via MiXCR, TCRdb re-called the 5' RACE reads, giving one row per CDR3 protein. The sample lists 18,000 or so distinct CDR3 sequences, 5.8% occurring once. Sequenced material: lung tumor tissue, taken at surgery. The TCR originated in a female donor with early-stage non-small cell lung cancer. This chain joins TRBV10-3 and TRBJ2-1, with 10 bases aligning to TRBD2. The CDR3 spells CAISGGLAGDNEQFF. Here the CDR3 DNA reads TGTGCCATCTCGGGGGGCCTAGCGGGAGACAATGAGCAGTTCTTC.